The following is a TCR beta chain sequence with its context. The germline gives CDR1 SGHTA, CDR2 FQGNSA. V gave up 5 bases and J gave up 1 base; unmatched junction bases: 3. The CDR3 has 15 residues. The data were taken from a study of cytomegalovirus exposure and HLA in healthy donors. The PCR contained 60 Vbeta and 13 Jbeta primers. The protocol was immunoSEQ multiplex PCR, while the TCRdb copy is restricted to in-frame clones and leaves out a portion. The top ten hold about an eighth of the sample, which has 50,000 to 55,000 clones, roughly 53% seen once. The receptor was derived from a human donor in good health. The sample consisted of PBMCs. The chain joins TRBV7-2 to TRBJ2-5, with 11 bases lining up with TRBD1. The CDR3 spells CASSRGTGGQETQYF. The CDR3 coding sequence is TGTGCCAGCAGCCGTGGGACAGGGGGCCAAGAGACCCAGTACTTC.